The present T cell receptor beta chain was sequenced within a study of a mutant IDH1 vaccine in newly diagnosed glioma. Study-wide context: First vaccine doses came 4-6 weeks after radiotherapy alone, or with temozolomide cycles.

Germline V gives CDR1 LGHNA, CDR2 YSLEER. This CDR3 is built from 13 residues. V lost 1 base and J lost 6; bases outside the gene matches: 3. Study-wide results and limits: Pseudoprogression seemed unlinked to shifts in top peripheral T cell clonotypes.

This clone appeared a single time. Its target is unknown. Method: immunoSEQ multiplex PCR; TCRdb's copy keeps in-frame clones and lacks some. The profile shows 40,000 to 45,000 clones, approximately 83% of them singletons. Noted time point: week 35, safety follow-up. The vaccine gave 300 ug of a 20-mer mutant IDH1 peptide subcutaneously per dose. The chain recombines TRBV4-3 with TRBJ2-7, with 7 bases aligning to TRBD1. The specimen was PBMCs, collected from a glioma patient whose treatment included an IDH1 peptide vaccine. The source is a woman in her forties or fifties with glioma. CDR3 sequence: CASSQGQGREQYF. CDR3 DNA sequence: TGCGCCAGCAGCCAAGGACAGGGTCGCGAGCAGTACTTC.